This entry lists 11 T cell receptor beta chains sequenced from one sample in a study of blood T cell repertoires in COVID-19. TCRdb keeps only in-frame clones here, not all; method: immunoSEQ multiplex PCR. The profile shows over 300,000 clones, around nine tenths of them singletons. The sequencing sample was made of PBMCs or T cells enriched from blood (not recorded which). The source of these receptors is a woman under 40 who had recovered from COVID-19.

This clone was picked up one time. V gene TRBV6-5 combines with J gene TRBJ2-3; perhaps TRBD2 as D (5 bases). Deletions cut 6 bases from V and 0 bases from J, with 13 bases between. Looked up from germline, CDR1 is MNHEY and CDR2 is SVGAGI. The CDR3 is 15 amino acids. CDR3 sequence reads: CASSHGRGSTDTQYF. The CDR3 region has the DNA TGTGCCAGCAGCCACGGACGGGGAAGCACAGATACGCAGTATTTT.

This sequence joins TRBV5-1 and TRBJ2-1, with D possibly matching TRBD1 (6 bases). The CDR3 covers 13 residues. Trimming took 0 bases from V and 8 from J, leaving 9 bases between them. CDR1 is SGHRS, CDR2 YFSETQ, per germline. This CDR3 reads CASSLDRVDEQFF. The CDR3 nucleotides are TGCGCCAGCAGCTTGGACAGGGTAGATGAGCAGTTCTTC.

This clone showed up just once. The chain carries TRBV6-5 and TRBJ2-2; D is possibly TRBD2 (5 bases). Trimming took off 5 bases at V and 1 base at J, with 11 bases between the two ends. Germline loops: CDR1 MNHEY, CDR2 SVGAGI. The CDR3 is 15 residues long. The chain's CDR3 is CASSPQGGNTGELFF. CDR3 nucleotide sequence: TGTGCCAGCAGTCCACAAGGAGGGAACACCGGGGAGCTGTTTTTT.

The V gene is TRBV5-5, the J gene TRBJ2-7, with 9 bases aligning to TRBD1. V gave up 5 bases and J gave up 6 bases; unmatched junction bases: 3. Germline CDR1 SGHKS, CDR2 YYEKEE (reference sequence). The CDR3 runs 12 residues. The CDR3: CASRQTGGEQYF. CDR3 in DNA: TGTGCCAGCAGGCAGACAGGGGGCGAGCAGTACTTC.

This chain connects TRBV29-1 to TRBJ1-2; TRBD1 is a possible D gene (5 bases). CDR3 length: 12 residues. Trimming stripped 7 bases from V and 2 bases from J, with 11 bases between. The germline V gene encodes CDR1 SQVTM and CDR2 ANQGSEA. CDR3 residues: CSAVRGNYGYTF. CDR3 DNA: TGCAGCGCCGTCCGGGGGAACTATGGCTACACCTTC.

This chain uses TRBV11-3 with TRBJ2-5; 8 bases are a match to TRBD2. The CDR3 spans 15 residues. Germline V CDR1 and CDR2: SGHNT, YENEEA. Trimming at V came to 0 bases and at J to 5 bases, leaving 5 bases not matched to a gene. The CDR3 loop reads CASSLEGGGMETQYF. The DNA for the CDR3 is TGTGCCAGCAGCTTAGAAGGCGGGGGGATGGAGACCCAGTACTTC.

This rearrangement joins TRBV9 to TRBJ2-5; D ambiguous. The germline V gene has CDR1 SGDLS and CDR2 YYNGEE. The V end lost 0 bases, the J end lost 5 bases, and 11 bases lay between the germline ends. The CDR3 covers 14 residues. The CDR3 reads CASSVDEVWETQYF. The CDR3 nucleotides are TGTGCCAGCAGCGTAGACGAGGTGTGGGAGACCCAGTACTTC.

This clone was seen once. This rearrangement joins TRBV7-2 to TRBJ2-7; the D gene is possibly TRBD1 (6 bases). CDR3 length: 18 amino acids. Trimming stripped 5 bases from V and 3 bases from J, with 26 bases between. CDR1 and CDR2 (germline): SGHTA, FQGNSA. The CDR3 DNA follows: TGTGCCAGCAGCCCACGACCGATGTCGGGGACAACTATCTACGAGCAGTACTTC. Its translation is CASSPRPMSGTTIYEQYF.

This clone was counted only a few times. This chain links TRBV7-8 with TRBJ2-7; D remains unclear. Germline V gene data show CDR1 as SGHVS and CDR2 as FQNEAQ. CDR3 length: 15 residues. Trimming left V 2 bases short and J 0 bases short, with 11 bases between. The chain's CDR3 is CASSLLLADSYEQYF. CDR3 nucleotide sequence: TGTGCCAGCAGCTTACTCCTGGCAGACTCCTACGAGCAGTACTTC.

This chain connects TRBV6-5 to TRBJ1-6, with TRBD1 as a possible D gene (5 bases). The CDR3 spans 16 residues. Germline CDR1 is MNHEY and CDR2 is SVGAGI. V was pared by 2 bases and J by 8 bases, with 16 bases between. The CDR3 nucleotides read TGTGCCAGCAGTTACCCGCAGGGCCGGACCTATTCACCCCTCCACTTT. It encodes CASSYPQGRTYSPLHF.

The chain's CDR3 is CSVESGGSYEQYF. The CDR3, as DNA: TGCAGCGTTGAATCGGGGGGGTCCTACGAGCAGTACTTC. V gene TRBV29-1 combines with J gene TRBJ2-7; 8 bases line up with TRBD2. V was pared by 2 bases and J by 1 base, with 1 base of the junction left unmatched. This CDR3 has 13 residues. Germline V CDR1 and CDR2: SQVTM, ANQGSEA.